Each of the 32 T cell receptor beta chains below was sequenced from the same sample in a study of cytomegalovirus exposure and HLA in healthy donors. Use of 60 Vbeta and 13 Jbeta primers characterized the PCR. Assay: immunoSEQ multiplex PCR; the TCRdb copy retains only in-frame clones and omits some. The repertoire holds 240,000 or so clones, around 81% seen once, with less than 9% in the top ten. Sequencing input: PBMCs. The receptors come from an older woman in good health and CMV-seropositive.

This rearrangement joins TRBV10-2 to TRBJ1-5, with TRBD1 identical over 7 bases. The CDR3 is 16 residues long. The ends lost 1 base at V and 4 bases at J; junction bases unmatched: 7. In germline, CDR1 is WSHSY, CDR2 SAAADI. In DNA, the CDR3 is TGCGCCAGCAGTGAGTTAAAGGGACAGCTAAATCAGCCCCAGCATTTT. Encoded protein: CASSELKGQLNQPQHF.

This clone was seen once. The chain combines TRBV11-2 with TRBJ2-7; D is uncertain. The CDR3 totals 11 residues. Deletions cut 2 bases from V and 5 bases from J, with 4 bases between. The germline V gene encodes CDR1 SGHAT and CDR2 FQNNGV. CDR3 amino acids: CASSLIDEQYF. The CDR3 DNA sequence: TGTGCCAGCAGCTTAATCGACGAGCAGTACTTC.

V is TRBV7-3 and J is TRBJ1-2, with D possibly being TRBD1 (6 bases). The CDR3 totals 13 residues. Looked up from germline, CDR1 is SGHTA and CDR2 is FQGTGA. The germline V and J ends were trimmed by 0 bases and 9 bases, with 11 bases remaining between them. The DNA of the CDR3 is TGTGCCAGCAGCTTAACCCGGGACATGCGCTACACCTTC. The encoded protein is CASSLTRDMRYTF. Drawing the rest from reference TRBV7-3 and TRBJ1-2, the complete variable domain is GAGVSQTPSNKVTEKGKYVELRCDPISGHTALYWYRQSLGQGPEFLIYFQGTGAADDSGLPNDRFFAVRPEGSVSTLKIQRTERGDSAVYLCASSLTRDMRYTFGSGTRLTVV.

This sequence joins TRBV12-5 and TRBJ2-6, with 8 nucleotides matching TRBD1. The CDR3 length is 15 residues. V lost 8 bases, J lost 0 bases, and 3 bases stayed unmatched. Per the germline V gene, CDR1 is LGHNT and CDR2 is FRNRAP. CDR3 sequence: CASRQGYSGANVLTF. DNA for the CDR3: TGTGCTAGTAGACAGGGGTACTCTGGGGCCAACGTCCTGACTTTC.

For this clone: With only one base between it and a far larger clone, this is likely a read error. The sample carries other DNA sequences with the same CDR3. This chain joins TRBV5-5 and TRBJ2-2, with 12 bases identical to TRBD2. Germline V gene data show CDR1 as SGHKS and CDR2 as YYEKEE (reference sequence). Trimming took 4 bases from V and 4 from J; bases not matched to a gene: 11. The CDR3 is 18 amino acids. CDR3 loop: CASSQGLAGPVSTGELFF. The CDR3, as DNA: TGTGCCAGCAGCCAAGGACTAGCGGGACCAGTAAGCACCGGGGAGCTGTTTTTT.

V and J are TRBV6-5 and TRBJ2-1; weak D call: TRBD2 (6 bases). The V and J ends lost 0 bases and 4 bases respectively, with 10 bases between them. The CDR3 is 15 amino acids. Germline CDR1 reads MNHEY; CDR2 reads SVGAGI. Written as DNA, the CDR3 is TGTGCCAGCAGTTACTCCAGGGCGGGGTACAATGAGCAGTTCTTC. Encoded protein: CASSYSRAGYNEQFF.

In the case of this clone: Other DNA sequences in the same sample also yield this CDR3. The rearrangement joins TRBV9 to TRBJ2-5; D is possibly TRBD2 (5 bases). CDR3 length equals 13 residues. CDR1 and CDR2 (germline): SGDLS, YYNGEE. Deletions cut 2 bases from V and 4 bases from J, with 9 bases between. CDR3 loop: CASSVTGRETQYF. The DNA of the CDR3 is TGTGCCAGCAGCGTCACGGGAAGAGAGACCCAGTACTTC.

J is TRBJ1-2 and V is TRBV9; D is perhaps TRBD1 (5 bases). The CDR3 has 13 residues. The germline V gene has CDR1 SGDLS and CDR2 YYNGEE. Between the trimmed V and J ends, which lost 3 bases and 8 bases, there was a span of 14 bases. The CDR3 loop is CASSAERRGGYTF. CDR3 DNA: TGTGCCAGCAGCGCGGAGCGTCGGGGGGGCTACACCTTC. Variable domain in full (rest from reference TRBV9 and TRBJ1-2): DSGVTQTPKHLITATGQRVTLRCSPRSGDLSVYWYQQSLDQGLQFLIQYYNGEERAKGNILERFSAQQFPDLHSELNLSSLELGDSALYFCASSAERRGGYTFGSGTRLTVV.

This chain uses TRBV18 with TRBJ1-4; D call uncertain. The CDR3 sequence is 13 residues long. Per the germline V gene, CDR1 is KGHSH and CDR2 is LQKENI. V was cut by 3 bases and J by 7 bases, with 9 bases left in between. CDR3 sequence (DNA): TGTGCCAGCTCACCCCGGGGAGGTGAAAAACTGTTTTTT. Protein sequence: CASSPRGGEKLFF.

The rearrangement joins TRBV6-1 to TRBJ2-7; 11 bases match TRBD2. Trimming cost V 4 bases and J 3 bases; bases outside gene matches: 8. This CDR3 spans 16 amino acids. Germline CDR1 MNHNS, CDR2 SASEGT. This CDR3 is CASSGTSGLSHYEQYF. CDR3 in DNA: TGTGCCAGCAGTGGGACTAGCGGGTTAAGTCACTACGAGCAGTACTTC.

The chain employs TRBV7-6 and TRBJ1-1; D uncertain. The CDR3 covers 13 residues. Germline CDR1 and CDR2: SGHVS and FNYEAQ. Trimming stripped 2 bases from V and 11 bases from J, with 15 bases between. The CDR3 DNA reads TGTGCCAGCAGCTTATCTGGGGTGAGGGTCGCTTTCTTT. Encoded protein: CASSLSGVRVAFF.

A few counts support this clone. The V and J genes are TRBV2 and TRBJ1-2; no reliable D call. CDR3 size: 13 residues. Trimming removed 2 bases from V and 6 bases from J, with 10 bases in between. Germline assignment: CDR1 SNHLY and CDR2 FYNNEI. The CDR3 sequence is CASSEREKHGYTF. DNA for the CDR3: TGTGCCAGCAGTGAAAGAGAAAAGCATGGCTACACCTTC.

The CDR3 nucleotides are TGCGCCAGCAGCCAAGATGGGAGGGGCACCTTGAGTGGTGGGGCCAACGTCCTGACTTTC. It specifies CASSQDGRGTLSGGANVLTF. This rearrangement joins TRBV4-1 to TRBJ2-6; TRBD2 agrees at 7 bases. Germline CDR1 reads MGHRA; CDR2 reads YSYEKL. Trimming removed 0 bases from V and 3 bases from J; junction bases left unmatched: 14. The CDR3 contains 20 residues.

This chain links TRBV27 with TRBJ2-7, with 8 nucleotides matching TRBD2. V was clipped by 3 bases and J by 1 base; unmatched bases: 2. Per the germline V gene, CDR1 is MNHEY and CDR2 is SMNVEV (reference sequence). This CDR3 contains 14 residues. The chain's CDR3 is CASSFSGESYEQYF. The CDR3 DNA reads TGTGCCAGCAGTTTTAGCGGGGAGTCCTACGAGCAGTACTTC.

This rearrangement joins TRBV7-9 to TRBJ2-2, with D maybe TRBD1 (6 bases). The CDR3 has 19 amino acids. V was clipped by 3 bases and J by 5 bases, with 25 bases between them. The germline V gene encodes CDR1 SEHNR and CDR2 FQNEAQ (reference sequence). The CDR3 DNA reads TGTGCCAGCAGCTTCCCCAGCCAAATCACAGGGTCCTTGACCGGGGAGCTGTTTTTT. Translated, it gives CASSFPSQITGSLTGELFF.

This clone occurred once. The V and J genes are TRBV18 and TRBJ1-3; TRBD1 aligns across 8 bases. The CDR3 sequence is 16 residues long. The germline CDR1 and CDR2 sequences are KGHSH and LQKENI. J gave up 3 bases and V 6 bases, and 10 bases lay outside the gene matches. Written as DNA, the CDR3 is TGTGCCAGCTCGTTCACCTTGACAGGGGTTGGAAACACCATATATTTT. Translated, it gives CASSFTLTGVGNTIYF.

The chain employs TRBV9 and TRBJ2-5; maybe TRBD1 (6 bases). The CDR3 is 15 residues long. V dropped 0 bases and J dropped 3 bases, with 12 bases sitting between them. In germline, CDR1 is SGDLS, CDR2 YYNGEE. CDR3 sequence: CASSVAPRQEETQYF. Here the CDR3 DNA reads TGTGCCAGCAGCGTAGCCCCCCGACAGGAAGAGACCCAGTACTTC.

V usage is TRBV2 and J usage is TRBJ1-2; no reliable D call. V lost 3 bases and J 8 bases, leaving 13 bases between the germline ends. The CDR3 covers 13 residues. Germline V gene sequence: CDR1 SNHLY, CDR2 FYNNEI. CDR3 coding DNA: TGTGCCAGCAGTGAGAACGCACCGGGAGGCTACACCTTC. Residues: CASSENAPGGYTF.

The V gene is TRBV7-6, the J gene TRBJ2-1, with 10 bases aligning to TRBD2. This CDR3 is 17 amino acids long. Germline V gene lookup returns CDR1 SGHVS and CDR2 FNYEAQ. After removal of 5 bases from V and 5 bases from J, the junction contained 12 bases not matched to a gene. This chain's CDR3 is CASSQGVLAGVDNEQFF. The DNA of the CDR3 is TGTGCCAGCAGCCAGGGTGTGCTAGCGGGAGTGGACAATGAGCAGTTCTTC.

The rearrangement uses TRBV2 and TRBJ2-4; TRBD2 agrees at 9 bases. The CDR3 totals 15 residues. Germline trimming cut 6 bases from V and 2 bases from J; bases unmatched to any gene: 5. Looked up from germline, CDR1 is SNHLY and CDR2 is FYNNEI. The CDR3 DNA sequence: TGTGCCAGCAGGGGCGGGAGGGCGACCAAAAACATTCAGTACTTC. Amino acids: CASRGGRATKNIQYF.

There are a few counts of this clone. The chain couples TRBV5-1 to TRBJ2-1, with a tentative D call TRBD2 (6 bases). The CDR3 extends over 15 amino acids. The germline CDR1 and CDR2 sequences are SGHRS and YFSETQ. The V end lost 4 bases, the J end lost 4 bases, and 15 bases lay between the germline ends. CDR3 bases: TGCGCCAGCAGCCCCGGACTAACAGGATACAATGAGCAGTTCTTC. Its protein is CASSPGLTGYNEQFF.

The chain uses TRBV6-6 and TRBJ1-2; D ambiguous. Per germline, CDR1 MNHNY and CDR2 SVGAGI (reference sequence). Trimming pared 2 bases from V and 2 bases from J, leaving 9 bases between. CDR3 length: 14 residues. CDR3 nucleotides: TGTGCCAGCAGTTACCGAGGGATAAACTATGGCTACACCTTC. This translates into CASSYRGINYGYTF.

In nucleotides, the CDR3 is TGTGCCAGCAGTGAACGAGGGAGCGATGGCTACACCTTC. Amino acid sequence: CASSERGSDGYTF. The chain is built from TRBV2 and TRBJ1-2; D is unresolved. V lost 2 bases and J 6 bases, leaving 10 bases between the germline ends. The V gene's germline CDR1 is SNHLY and CDR2 FYNNEI. The CDR3 contains 13 residues. Complete variable domain (other parts from reference TRBV2 and TRBJ1-2): EPEVTQTPSHQVTQMGQEVILRCVPISNHLYFYWYRQILGQKVEFLVSFYNNEISEKSEIFDDQFSVERPDGSNFTLKIRSTKLEDSAMYFCASSERGSDGYTFGSGTRLTVV.

The chain's CDR3 is CASSFKLEQYF. CDR3 bases: TGTGCCAGCAGCTTTAAGCTGGAGCAGTACTTC. This chain uses TRBV7-2 with TRBJ2-7, with D unresolved. The CDR3 consists of 11 residues. Germline loops: CDR1 SGHTA, CDR2 FQGNSA. V gave up 3 bases and J gave up 7 bases, with 7 bases separating them.

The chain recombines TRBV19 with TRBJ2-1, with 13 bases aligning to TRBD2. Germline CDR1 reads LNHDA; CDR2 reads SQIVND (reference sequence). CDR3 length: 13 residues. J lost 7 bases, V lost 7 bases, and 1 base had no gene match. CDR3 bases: TGTGCCAGTAAGACTAGCGGGAGGAATGAGCAGTTCTTC. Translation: CASKTSGRNEQFF.

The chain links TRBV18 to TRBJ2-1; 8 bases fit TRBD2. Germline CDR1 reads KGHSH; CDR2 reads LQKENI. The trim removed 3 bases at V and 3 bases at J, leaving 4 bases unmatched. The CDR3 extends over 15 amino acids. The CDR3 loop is CASSPVAGSYNEQFF. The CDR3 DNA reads TGTGCCAGCTCACCGGTAGCGGGAAGCTACAATGAGCAGTTCTTC.

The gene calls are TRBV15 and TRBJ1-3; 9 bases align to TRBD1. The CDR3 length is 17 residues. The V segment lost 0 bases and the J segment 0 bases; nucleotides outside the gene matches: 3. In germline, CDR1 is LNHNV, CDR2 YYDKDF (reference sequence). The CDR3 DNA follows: TGTGCCACCAGCAGAGACCGACAGGGGGTCTCTGGAAACACCATATATTTT. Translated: CATSRDRQGVSGNTIYF.

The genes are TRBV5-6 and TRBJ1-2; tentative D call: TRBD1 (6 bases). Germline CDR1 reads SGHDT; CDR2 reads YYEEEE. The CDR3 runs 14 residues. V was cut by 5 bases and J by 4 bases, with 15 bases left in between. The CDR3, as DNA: TGTGCCAGCAGGAACAGGGACTACGCCTATGGCTACACCTTC. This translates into CASRNRDYAYGYTF.

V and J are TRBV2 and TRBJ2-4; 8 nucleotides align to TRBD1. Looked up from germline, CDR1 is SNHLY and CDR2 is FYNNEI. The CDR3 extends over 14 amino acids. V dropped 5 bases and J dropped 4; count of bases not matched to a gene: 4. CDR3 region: CASSSGTGKNIQYF. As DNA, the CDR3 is TGTGCCAGCAGTTCCGGGACAGGAAAAAACATTCAGTACTTC.

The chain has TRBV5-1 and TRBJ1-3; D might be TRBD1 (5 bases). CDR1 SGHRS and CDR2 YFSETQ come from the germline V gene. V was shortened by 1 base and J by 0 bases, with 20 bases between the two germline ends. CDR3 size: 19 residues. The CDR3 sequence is CASSLMGPRAADSGNTIYF. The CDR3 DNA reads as TGCGCCAGCAGCTTGATGGGGCCCAGGGCGGCGGACTCTGGAAACACCATATATTTT.

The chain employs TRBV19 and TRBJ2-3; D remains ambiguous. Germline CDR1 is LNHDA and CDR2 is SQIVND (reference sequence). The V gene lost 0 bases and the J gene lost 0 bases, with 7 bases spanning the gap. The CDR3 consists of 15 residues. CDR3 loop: CASSIDRISTDTQYF. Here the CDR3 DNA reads TGTGCCAGTAGTATAGACAGGATCAGCACAGATACGCAGTATTTT.

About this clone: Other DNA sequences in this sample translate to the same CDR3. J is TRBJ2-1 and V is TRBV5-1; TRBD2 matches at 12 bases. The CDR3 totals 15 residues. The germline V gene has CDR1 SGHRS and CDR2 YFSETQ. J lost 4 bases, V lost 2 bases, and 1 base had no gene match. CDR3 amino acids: CASSLLAGGYNEQFF. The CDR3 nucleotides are TGCGCCAGCAGCTTACTAGCGGGAGGTTACAATGAGCAGTTCTTC.